The 21 T cell receptor beta chains below come from one sample, sequenced in a study of tumor and adjacent non-tumor tissue in lung cancer. This sample's RNA came from whole unsorted tissue. This non-tumor lung sample came from over 3 cm beyond the tumor edge. The library came from three nested PCR rounds adapted from ARM-PCR protocols. Via MiXCR, TCRdb re-called the multiplex PCR reads, giving one row per CDR3 protein. The sample shows over 80,000 distinct CDR3 sequences, 80% of them seen only once. Source material: distant non-tumor lung tissue. These receptors all stem from a man aged 60 to 69 with small cell lung cancer.

A word on this clonotype: It may be a read error: a sequence one base away is much more abundant. CDR3: CASSSSGRENEQFF. DNA of the CDR3: TGTGCCAGCAGCTCCTCGGGCCGAGAGAATGAGCAGTTCTTC. V is TRBV7-9 and J is TRBJ2-1, with D unclear. The CDR3 runs 14 residues. With 4 bases removed from V and 7 bases from J, the gap between germline ends came to 14 bases. Germline V gives CDR1 SEHNR, CDR2 FQNEAQ (reference sequence). Full variable domain (outside the CDR3, taken from reference TRBV7-9 and TRBJ2-1): DTGVSQNPRHKITKRGQNVTFRCDPISEHNRLYWYRQTLGQGPEFLTYFQNEAQLEKSRLLSDRFSAERPKGSFSTLEIQRTEQGDSAMYLCASSSSGRENEQFFGPGTRLTVL.

V is TRBV12-3 or TRBV12-4 and J is TRBJ1-5; unclear D gene. The J call is in doubt because the DNA end fits TRBJ2-3 better. This CDR3 has 13 residues. The CDR3 DNA is TGTGCCAGCAGTCTTGGACCGCTAGGGCCCCAGTATTTT. This codes for CASSLGPLGPQYF.

This chain uses TRBV6-6 with TRBJ1-2; D gene ambiguous. The CDR3 runs to 12 residues. Germline CDR1 MNHNY, CDR2 SVGAGI (reference sequence). CDR3 sequence (DNA): TGTAACAGCAGGCCCGACTCCGGTGGCTACACCTTC. It translates to CNSRPDSGGYTF.

Details on this clonotype: Since a much larger clone is just one base distant, this may be a read error. V and J are TRBV5-4 and TRBJ2-2; TRBD2 is a possible D gene (5 bases). This CDR3 comprises 15 residues. Germline V gene lookup returns CDR1 SGHNT and CDR2 YYREEE (reference sequence). CDR3 nucleotide sequence: TGTGCCAGCAGCTCCAGACTAACGAACACCAGGGAGCTGTTTTTT. As protein: CASSSRLTNTRELFF.

In regard to this clonotype: Mismatch with germline at one junction end may stem from a read error. The chain joins TRBV11-3 to TRBJ2-5, with 7 bases that match TRBD2. The CDR3 spans 13 residues. Germline loops: CDR1 SGHNT, CDR2 YENEEA. CDR3: CATGEGPQETQYF. In DNA, the CDR3 is TGTGCCACCGGGGAGGGGCCGCAAGAGACCCAATACTTC.

This clonotype was recorded at least ten times. This chain uses TRBV28 with TRBJ2-7; tentative D call: TRBD2 (6 bases). The CDR3 length is 15 residues. Trimming left V 4 bases short and J 4 bases short, with 17 bases between. Germline V lookup: CDR1 MDHEN, CDR2 SYDVKM. The CDR3 sequence: CASSSAGGGIYEQYF. The CDR3 nucleotides are TGTGCCAGCAGTTCAGCCGGGGGAGGTATATACGAGCAGTACTTC.

A remark on this clonotype: The junction does not match germline at one end; this may be a read error. V gene TRBV11-2 combines with J gene TRBJ2-3, with 8 bases lining up with TRBD2. Germline CDR1 is SGHAT and CDR2 is FQNNGV. The length of the CDR3 is 14 residues. CDR3 in DNA: TGTACCAACAGCAAAAGCGGGGGCACAGGTACGCATTATTTT. This encodes CTNSKSGGTGTHYF.

Remarks on this clonotype: The junction shows a germline mismatch at one end, possibly a read error. CDR3 sequence: CSAPGGRVLEIQYF. CDR3 sequence (DNA): TGCAGTGCCCCGGGGGGGCGGGTGTTGGAGATCCAGTACTTC. The gene calls are TRBV20-1 and TRBJ2-5, with 8 bases fitting TRBD2. The CDR3 extends over 14 amino acids. The germline V gene encodes CDR1 DFQATT and CDR2 SNEGSKA (reference sequence).

V and J are TRBV29-1 and TRBJ2-3; D may correspond to TRBD1 or TRBD2 (6 bases each). The germline V gene encodes CDR1 SQVTM and CDR2 ANQGSEA. The CDR3 loop spans 14 amino acids. V was clipped by 2 bases and J by 5 bases, with 14 bases between them. The CDR3 loop is CSVELARGGDTQYF. The CDR3 DNA reads TGCAGCGTTGAACTAGCGAGAGGGGGAGATACGCAGTATTTT.

About this clonotype itself: At one end the junction does not follow the germline gene, possibly because of a read error. CDR3 sequence: CVSSQDLAGKGYNKQFF. The CDR3 coding sequence is TGTGTCAGCAGCCAAGATTTAGCCGGGAAAGGGTACAATAAGCAGTTCTTC. The chain recombines TRBV4-2 with TRBJ2-1, with TRBD2 as a possible D gene (5 bases). The germline V gene has CDR1 LGHNA and CDR2 YNFKEQ. This CDR3 contains 17 residues.

Points on this clonotype: Germline is not matched at one junction end, which may reflect a read error. The chain couples TRBV11-2 to TRBJ2-5, with 7 bases lining up with TRBD1. CDR1 SGHAT and CDR2 FQNNGV come from the germline V gene. The CDR3 is 13 amino acids. CDR3 nucleotides: TGTGCCAGCAGTTCTACAGGGGAAGAGACCGAGTACTTC. The encoded protein is CASSSTGEETEYF.

This clonotype appeared a few times. CDR3 in amino acids: CASREGASNTIYF. CDR3 coding DNA: TGTGCCAGCAGAGAGGGGGCTTCAAACACCATATATTTT. This rearrangement joins TRBV2 to TRBJ1-3; 7 nucleotides align to TRBD1. The CDR3 loop spans 13 amino acids. Germline CDR1 is SNHLY and CDR2 is FYNNEI. V shed 6 bases, J shed 6 bases, and the junction held 5 bases outside the gene matches.

This clonotype has only a few counts. Just one base apart from a much larger clone, this may be a read error. The rearrangement uses TRBV6-2 or TRBV6-3 and TRBJ2-1; 8 nucleotides agree with TRBD2. The junction had 15 bases not matched to a gene; V was cut back by 5 bases and J by 9 bases. The germline V gene has CDR1 MNHEY and CDR2 SVGEGT. The CDR3 covers 16 residues. This chain's CDR3 is CASSLQGLTGGVEQFF. The CDR3 region has the DNA TGTGCCAGCAGTCTACAGGGACTAACGGGAGGGGTTGAGCAGTTCTTC.

Worth noting for this clonotype: A read error may produce the germline difference seen at one junction end. The J gene is TRBJ1-5, the V gene TRBV13; D is unclear. The CDR3 runs to 15 residues. In germline, CDR1 is PRHDT, CDR2 FYEKMQ (reference sequence). The CDR3 is CVSSLGTDSDQPQHF. In nucleotides, the CDR3 is TGTGTCAGCAGCTTAGGTACAGATAGCGATCAGCCCCAGCATTTT.

The chain has TRBV5-5 and TRBJ2-2; no definite D call. Germline values: CDR1 SGHKS, CDR2 YYEKEE (reference sequence). CDR3 length equals 15 residues. V was clipped by 4 bases and J by 3 bases, with 13 bases between them. This CDR3 reads CASSMAQSDTGELFF. CDR3 sequence (DNA): TGTGCCAGCAGCATGGCACAGTCGGACACCGGGGAGCTGTTTTTT.

This clonotype was detected a few times. The CDR3 loop reads CANSYSGVVGNEQFF. CDR3 DNA sequence: TGTGCCAACAGCTACTCTGGGGTAGTGGGTAATGAGCAGTTCTTC. The V call is TRBV6-5, the J call TRBJ2-1, with D hard to call. Deletions cut 10 bases from V and 7 bases from J, with 23 bases between. CDR3 length equals 15 residues. The germline CDR1 and CDR2 sequences are MNHEY and SVGAGI.

Notes on this clonotype: In this CDR3 the conserved last residue, phenylalanine or tryptophan, is missing, so a read error is likely. The chain employs TRBV4-2 and TRBJ1-4, with D tentatively TRBD1 (6 bases). Trimming took off 0 bases at V and 10 bases at J, with 12 bases between the two ends. Germline-derived CDR1 and CDR2 are LGHNA and YNFKEQ. The length of the CDR3 is 14 residues. The CDR3 sequence is CASSQDLQGGKLFI. The CDR3 region has the DNA TGTGCCAGCAGCCAAGACCTACAGGGTGGAAAACTGTTTATT.

This chain uses TRBV6-2 or TRBV6-3 with TRBJ2-3, with D maybe TRBD1 (6 bases). Trimming removed 6 bases from V and 0 bases from J, with 16 bases in between. The CDR3 spans 16 residues. Per germline, CDR1 MNHEY and CDR2 SVGEGT. As DNA, the CDR3 is TGTGCCAGCAGACCCCTAACAGGGACCAGCACAGATACGCAGTATTTT. This sequence encodes CASRPLTGTSTDTQYF.

In its sample, this clonotype is medium-sized. This chain connects TRBV29-1 to TRBJ2-3; 9 nucleotides line up with TRBD2. Germline V CDR1 and CDR2: SQVTM, ANQGSEA. CDR3 length: 13 residues. The CDR3 region is CTVEAGGADTQYF. The CDR3 nucleotides are TGCACCGTAGAGGCGGGAGGGGCAGATACGCAGTATTTT.

Turning to this clonotype: It may be a read error: a sequence one base away is much more abundant. The rearrangement uses TRBV20-1 and TRBJ2-5; the match to TRBD2 covers 8 bases. CDR1 is DFQATT and CDR2 is SNEGSKA in the germline V gene (reference sequence). The CDR3 covers 14 residues. V trimming: 8 bases; J trimming: 4 bases; junction bases outside the gene matches: 12. In DNA form, the CDR3 reads TGCAGTACTCGTAGCGGGATAGGCGTAGAGACCCAGTACTTC. The encoded protein is CSTRSGIGVETQYF.

As for this clonotype: Being one base from a much bigger clone, this may be a read error. This sequence joins TRBV11-2 and TRBJ2-6; D is undetermined. CDR1 is SGHAT, CDR2 FQNNGV, per germline. The CDR3 contains 15 residues. The CDR3 loop is CASSLSRSGVNVLTF. The CDR3 DNA reads as TGTGCCAGCAGCCTTTCGAGGTCTGGGGTCAACGTCCTGACTTTC. Full variable domain (rest looked up from reference TRBV11-2 and TRBJ2-6): EAGVAQSPRYKIIEKRQSVAFWCNPISGHATLYWYQQILGQGPKLLIQFQNNGVVDDSQLPKDRFSAERLKGVDSTLKIQPAKLEDSAVYLCASSLSRSGVNVLTFGAGSRLTVL.